The entry below gives a single T cell receptor beta chain sequence along with its context. The target antigen is unknown. This sample is part of a study of tumor and adjacent non-tumor tissue in lung cancer. Study-wide background: On average, productive TCRbeta reads reached some 4.4 million per sample.

Study-wide points: TCR diversity was significantly greater in tumor than normal lung tissue. Normal lung showed higher cumulative top 100 clone frequency than tumor.

The V and J ends lost 1 base and 3 bases respectively, with 12 bases between them. The CDR3 has 17 amino acids. Germline-derived CDR1 and CDR2 are KGHDR and SFDVKD. A modified ARM-PCR protocol with three rounds of nested PCR amplified TCRbeta. TCRdb reprocessed the multiplex PCR reads with MiXCR, giving one entry per CDR3 protein. This table holds some 80,000 distinct CDR3 sequences, 75% to 85% found once. This sample's RNA came from whole unsorted tissue. More than 3 cm separated this lung sample from the edge of the tumor. Newly diagnosed lung cancer patients had thoracic surgery in China, August–late 2014, without prior chemotherapy.

The source is a woman in her forties or fifties with non-small cell lung cancer. The sample taken for sequencing was distant non-tumor lung tissue. This chain connects TRBV24-1 to TRBJ2-6; D not resolved. DNA for the CDR3: TGTGCCACCAGTGATTTTGGGTTTGGCTGTGGGGCCAACGTCCTGACTTTC. It encodes CATSDFGFGCGANVLTF.